This T cell receptor (beta chain) was profiled in a study of T cells in localized non-small cell lung cancer. Clones were sequenced by immunoSEQ multiplex PCR, and TCRdb holds only the in-frame ones, with some missing. The table lists about 28,000 clones, roughly 80% of them singletons. V was pared by 6 bases and J by 6 bases, with 15 bases of the junction left unmatched. Per the germline V gene, CDR1 is LNHDA and CDR2 is SQIVND (reference sequence). This CDR3 has 17 amino acids. The clonotype was recovered from a man aged 35 to 70 with stage III lung adenocarcinoma. Sequenced material: peripheral blood mononuclear cells, taken before any cancer treatment. The rearrangement links TRBV19 to TRBJ1-5, with 9 bases matching TRBD1. DNA for the CDR3: TGTGCCAGTAGGCAACAGGGGGCCGACGGGACCGGTCAGCCCCAGCATTTT. Translated, it gives CASRQQGADGTGQPQHF.